These 3 T cell receptor beta chains were all obtained from the same sample, sequenced in a study of T cell repertoires in cytomegalovirus infection. Each CDR3 protein gets one entry after TCRdb re-called the reads with MiXCR. The data show around 430,000 distinct CDR3 sequences, approximately 42% seen once. No antigen has been assigned to these receptors. Here the sequenced sample was cultured PBMCs, taken from culture after CMV antigen stimulation. These receptors were collected from a human donor in good health (CMV status not recorded). Some clones in this sample may be carry-over from other donors' samples.

This clonotype was seen a few times. J is TRBJ1-6 and V is TRBV6-1; tentatively, D is TRBD1 (6 bases). Trimming removed 6 bases from V and 14 bases from J, with 23 bases in between. Germline V lookup: CDR1 MNHNS, CDR2 SASEGT. The CDR3 consists of 15 residues. The CDR3 spells CASSHPARQVNTLHF. The DNA of the CDR3 is TGTGCCAGCAGCCACCCCGCCCGACAGGTGAACACCCTCCACTTT.

The rearrangement links TRBV6-1 to TRBJ2-7, with D uncertain. Trimming pared 11 bases from V and 4 bases from J, leaving 24 bases between. Per the germline V gene, CDR1 is MNHNS and CDR2 is SASEGT. This CDR3 is built from 15 residues. The CDR3 DNA is TGTGCCGTATCGAAGTTTGGGGATAGCTCTTACGAGCAGTACTTC. Protein: CAVSKFGDSSYEQYF.

The chain employs TRBV28 and TRBJ2-5; D uncertain. CDR1 and CDR2 from the germline V gene are MDHEN and SYDVKM. CDR3 length: 12 amino acids. Trimming left V 8 bases short and J 5 bases short, with 12 bases between. CDR3 sequence: CASGPLGETQYF. In nucleotides, the CDR3 is TGTGCCAGCGGACCATTAGGGGAGACCCAGTACTTC.